The 21 T cell receptor beta chains listed next were all sequenced from one sample in a study of esophageal squamous cell carcinoma under preoperative chemotherapy. Via MiXCR, TCRdb re-called the PCR reads, giving one row per CDR3 protein. The data show 15,000 to 20,000 distinct CDR3 sequences, more than 45% seen once. Time point in this sample: before preoperative PTX-NDP chemotherapy. The sample was collected from a patient given preoperative chemotherapy. The receptors stem from a human donor with esophageal squamous cell carcinoma. The donor label of this sample is uncertain.

CDR3 in DNA: TGTGCCGGCACGCCGGGTGGAAGCCGGGACACGCAGTACTTC. It yields the protein CAGTPGGSRDTQYF. This sequence joins TRBV12-3 or TRBV12-4 and TRBJ2-3, with TRBD1 as a possible D gene (6 bases). The J call may be mistaken, given a closer DNA end match to TRBJ2-7. The CDR3 has 14 amino acids.

This clonotype was seen a few times. The rearrangement joins TRBV7-6 to TRBJ2-2; D not resolved. V lost 5 bases and J lost 1, with 5 bases in between. Germline CDR1 and CDR2: SGHVS and FNYEAQ. The CDR3 is 13 residues long. The CDR3 DNA sequence: TGTGCCAGCAGCCCCTTGAACACCGGGGAGCTGTTTTTT. Residues: CASSPLNTGELFF.

This clonotype was counted many times. The CDR3 region is CASSLVERSGWETQYF. CDR3 DNA: TGTGCCAGCAGCTTAGTGGAGCGGAGTGGATGGGAGACCCAGTACTTC. The gene calls are TRBV7-8 and TRBJ2-5; D is perhaps TRBD2 (5 bases). With 1 base removed from V and 5 bases from J, the gap between germline ends came to 17 bases. Germline CDR1 is SGHVS and CDR2 is FQNEAQ. The CDR3 has 16 residues.

The chain uses TRBV7-9 and TRBJ1-4; 10 bases map to TRBD1. The V gene's germline CDR1 is SEHNR and CDR2 FQNEAQ (reference sequence). The ends lost 4 bases at V and 3 bases at J; junction bases unmatched: 8. CDR3 length equals 17 residues. This CDR3 is CASSSSGQGSANEKLFF. The CDR3 nucleotides read TGTGCCAGCAGCTCGTCGGGACAGGGGTCGGCTAATGAAAAACTGTTTTTT.

This clonotype was observed a few times. J is TRBJ2-7 and V is TRBV7-9; D perhaps matches TRBD2 (5 bases). The J call is in doubt because the DNA end fits TRBJ2-1 better. CDR1 SEHNR and CDR2 FQNEAQ come from the germline V gene (reference sequence). This CDR3 has 12 amino acids. CDR3 sequence reads: CASTMYEGEQFF. The CDR3 DNA reads as TGTGCCAGCACAATGTATGAGGGTGAGCAGTTCTTC.

About this clonotype itself: The junction shows a germline mismatch at one end, possibly a read error. The CDR3 DNA reads TGTGCCAGCAGCAAACACGCAGTTAGCACAGGGAAGCTGTATTTT. This sequence encodes CASSKHAVSTGKLYF. This rearrangement joins TRBV7-2 to TRBJ2-2; D may be TRBD1 (6 bases). Looked up from germline, CDR1 is SGHTA and CDR2 is FQGNSA. The CDR3 consists of 15 residues. The full variable domain, rest sourced from reference TRBV7-2 and TRBJ2-2, is GAGVSQSPSNKVTEKGKDVELRCDPISGHTALYWYRQSLGQGLEFLIYFQGNSAPDKSGLPSDRFSAERTGGSVSTLTIQRTQQEDSAVYLCASSKHAVSTGKLYFGEGSRLTVL.

Only a few counts were recorded for this clonotype. The J gene is TRBJ1-2, the V gene TRBV6-1, with D uncertain. The CDR3 loop spans 11 amino acids. V lost 7 bases and J lost 4, with 7 bases in between. The germline CDR1 and CDR2 sequences are MNHNS and SASEGT. The CDR3: CASNPLYGYTF. The CDR3, as DNA: TGTGCCAGCAACCCCCTCTATGGCTACACCTTC.

The V call is TRBV7-9, the J call TRBJ2-3; D call uncertain. CDR3 length equals 11 residues. Trimming removed 2 bases from V and 5 bases from J, with 2 bases in between. The germline gives CDR1 SEHNR, CDR2 FQNEAQ (reference sequence). This chain's CDR3 is CASSLRDTQYF. CDR3 sequence (DNA): TGTGCCAGCAGCTTAAGAGATACGCAGTATTTT.

About this clonotype: At one end, the junction sequence differs from germline, possibly due to a read error. This rearrangement joins TRBV7-3 to TRBJ2-5, with 8 positions matching TRBD2. There are 15 residues in the CDR3. In germline, CDR1 is SGHTA, CDR2 FQGTGA. The CDR3 here is CAGGAGSGDQETQYF. The DNA for the CDR3 is TGTGCCGGGGGCGCTGGTAGCGGGGACCAAGAGACGCAGTACTTC.

The chain is built from TRBV6-2 or TRBV6-3 and TRBJ2-2, with 7 bases fitting TRBD1. The J call could be wrong; TRBJ2-3 is a better fit for the DNA end. Germline loops: CDR1 MNHEY, CDR2 SVGEGT. There are 15 residues in the CDR3. The CDR3 DNA is TGTGCCAGCAGCCCCGGACAGGTGAACACCGGGGAGCAGTATTTT. It yields the protein CASSPGQVNTGEQYF.

This chain connects TRBV9 to TRBJ1-1, with D hard to call. The CDR3 extends over 14 amino acids. CDR1 is SGDLS, CDR2 YYNGEE, per germline. Trimming shortened V by 4 bases and J by 0 bases, and 10 bases separated the two germline ends. The CDR3 sequence is CASSPTTLNTEAFF. The CDR3 bases are TGTGCCAGCAGCCCAACGACCTTGAACACTGAAGCTTTCTTT. Drawing the rest from reference TRBV9 and TRBJ1-1, the complete variable domain is DSGVTQTPKHLITATGQRVTLRCSPRSGDLSVYWYQQSLDQGLQFLIQYYNGEERAKGNILERFSAQQFPDLHSELNLSSLELGDSALYFCASSPTTLNTEAFFGQGTRLTVV.

There are a few counts of this clonotype. The J gene is TRBJ2-3, the V gene TRBV7-2; TRBD2 aligns across 10 bases. V dropped 2 bases and J dropped 1; count of bases not matched to a gene: 0. Per germline, CDR1 SGHTA and CDR2 FQGNSA. This CDR3 is 15 amino acids long. The CDR3 sequence is CASSLLAGGTDTQYF. CDR3 bases: TGTGCCAGCAGCTTACTAGCGGGAGGCACAGATACGCAGTATTTT.

This chain connects TRBV9 to TRBJ2-7; D is unclear. This CDR3 comprises 14 residues. The germline V gene has CDR1 SGDLS and CDR2 YYNGEE. Between the trimmed V and J ends, which lost 0 bases and 3 bases, there was a span of 10 bases. CDR3 coding DNA: TGTGCCAGCAGCGTAGCTCAGAACAACTACGAGCAGTACTTC. It is translated as CASSVAQNNYEQYF.

This clonotype was seen a handful of times. This chain connects TRBV7-2 to TRBJ2-1; 11 nucleotides line up with TRBD2. With 6 bases clipped from V and 8 bases from J, the junction kept 9 bases outside the gene matches. This CDR3 region has 15 residues. Germline-derived CDR1 and CDR2 are SGHTA and FQGNSA. The CDR3 reads CASRPTSGRADEQFF. The CDR3 region has the DNA TGTGCCAGCAGGCCAACTAGCGGGAGAGCCGATGAGCAGTTCTTC.

The chain recombines TRBV7-9 with TRBJ1-2; D not certain. V gave up 5 bases and J gave up 3 bases, with 7 bases separating them. CDR1 SEHNR and CDR2 FQNEAQ come from the germline V gene (reference sequence). The CDR3 is 12 amino acids. CDR3: CASSPGDYGYTF. DNA for the CDR3: TGTGCCAGCAGCCCGGGCGACTATGGCTACACCTTC.

The chain joins TRBV11-3 to TRBJ2-7, with D hard to call. Germline V gives CDR1 SGHNT, CDR2 YENEEA. The V end was cut by 5 bases, the J end by 5 bases, with 16 bases between. The length of the CDR3 is 14 residues. The CDR3 sequence: CASSTMGGINEQYF. CDR3 bases: TGTGCCAGCAGCACCATGGGTGGTATCAACGAGCAGTACTTC.

In this sample, this clonotype turned up once. This chain uses TRBV12-3 or TRBV12-4 with TRBJ2-2; D is undetermined. The CDR3 loop spans 15 amino acids. The V end was cut by 3 bases, the J end by 11 bases, with 19 bases between. CDR3 nucleotide sequence: TGTGCCAGCAGTTTCTGGCAGGTGAGCACCGATGAGCTGTTTTTT. This sequence encodes CASSFWQVSTDELFF.

V is TRBV11-1 and J is TRBJ2-7; TRBD1 might be the D (5 bases). This CDR3 is 15 amino acids long. Looked up from germline, CDR1 is SGHAT and CDR2 is FQDESV (reference sequence). V was shortened by 1 base and J by 2 bases, with 12 bases between the two germline ends. CDR3 sequence reads: CASSLVQSRAYEQYF. CDR3 nucleotides: TGTGCCAGCAGCTTAGTTCAGAGCAGGGCCTACGAGCAGTACTTC. The variable domain in full, with the rest retrieved from reference TRBV11-1 and TRBJ2-7, is EAEVAQSPRYKITEKSQAVAFWCDPISGHATLYWYRQILGQGPELLVQFQDESVVDDSQLPKDRFSAERLKGVDSTLKIQPAELGDSAMYLCASSLVQSRAYEQYFGPGTRLTVT.

This sequence joins TRBV12-3 or TRBV12-4 and TRBJ2-3; D is perhaps TRBD1 (6 bases). The J call may be incorrect, as the DNA end agrees better with TRBJ2-7. The CDR3 runs 14 residues. The CDR3 DNA sequence: TGTGCCAGCACGGGGCGACAGGCCAAAGATACGCAGTACTTC. This encodes CASTGRQAKDTQYF.

This chain uses TRBV12-3 or TRBV12-4 with TRBJ2-7; 8 nucleotides align to TRBD1. J was trimmed by 3 bases and V by 6 bases; bases with no gene match: 4. This CDR3 has 13 amino acids. CDR3 DNA sequence: TGTGCCAGCAGGCGGACAGGGAACTACGAGCAGTACTTC. Translated, it gives CASRRTGNYEQYF.

This clonotype was recorded at least ten times. The J gene is TRBJ2-3, the V gene TRBV7-2; the D is unclear. The CDR3 runs 15 residues. CDR1 is SGHTA and CDR2 is FQGNSA in the germline V gene. V gave up 5 bases and J gave up 2 bases, with 14 bases separating them. CDR3 loop: CASSDRTVNTDTQYF. The CDR3 DNA reads TGTGCCAGCAGCGATAGGACCGTTAACACAGATACGCAGTATTTT.